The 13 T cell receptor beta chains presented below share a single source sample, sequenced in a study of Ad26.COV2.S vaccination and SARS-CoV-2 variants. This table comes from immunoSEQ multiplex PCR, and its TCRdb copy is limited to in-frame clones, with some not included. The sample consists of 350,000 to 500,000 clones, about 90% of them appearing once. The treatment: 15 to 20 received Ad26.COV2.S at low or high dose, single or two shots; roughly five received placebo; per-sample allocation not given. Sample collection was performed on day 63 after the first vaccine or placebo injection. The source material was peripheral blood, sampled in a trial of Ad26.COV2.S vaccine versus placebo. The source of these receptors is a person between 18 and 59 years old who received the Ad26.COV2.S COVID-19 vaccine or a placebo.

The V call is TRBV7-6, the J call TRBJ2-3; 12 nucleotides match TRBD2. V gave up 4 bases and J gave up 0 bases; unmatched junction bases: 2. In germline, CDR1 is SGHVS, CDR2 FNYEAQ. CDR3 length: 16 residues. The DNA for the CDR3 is TGTGCCAGCAGCTACGGACTAGCGGGGAGCACAGATACGCAGTATTTT. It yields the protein CASSYGLAGSTDTQYF.

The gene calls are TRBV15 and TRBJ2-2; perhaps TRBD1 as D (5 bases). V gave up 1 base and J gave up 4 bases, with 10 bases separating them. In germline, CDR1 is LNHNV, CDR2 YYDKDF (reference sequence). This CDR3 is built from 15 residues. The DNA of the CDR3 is TGTGCCACCAGCAGAGGAGGAAGGGGCACCGGGGAGCTGTTTTTT. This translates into CATSRGGRGTGELFF.

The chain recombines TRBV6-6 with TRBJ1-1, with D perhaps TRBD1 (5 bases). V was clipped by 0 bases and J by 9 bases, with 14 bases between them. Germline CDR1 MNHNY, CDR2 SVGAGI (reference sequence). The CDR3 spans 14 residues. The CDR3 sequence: CASSYSRGDRKAFF. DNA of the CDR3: TGTGCCAGCAGTTACTCGAGAGGAGACAGAAAAGCTTTCTTT.

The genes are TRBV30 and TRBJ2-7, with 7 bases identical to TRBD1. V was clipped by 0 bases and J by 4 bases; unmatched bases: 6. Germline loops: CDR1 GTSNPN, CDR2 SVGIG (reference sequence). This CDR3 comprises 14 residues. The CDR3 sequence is CAWSVRGFGYEQYF. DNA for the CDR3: TGTGCCTGGAGTGTCAGGGGGTTTGGGTACGAGCAGTACTTC.

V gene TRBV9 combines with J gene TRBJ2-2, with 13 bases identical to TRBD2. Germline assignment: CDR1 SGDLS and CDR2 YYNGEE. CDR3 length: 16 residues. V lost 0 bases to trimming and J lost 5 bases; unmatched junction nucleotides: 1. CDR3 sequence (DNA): TGTGCCAGCAGCGTAGGACTAGCGGGAGGTACCGGGGAGCTGTTTTTT. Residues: CASSVGLAGGTGELFF.

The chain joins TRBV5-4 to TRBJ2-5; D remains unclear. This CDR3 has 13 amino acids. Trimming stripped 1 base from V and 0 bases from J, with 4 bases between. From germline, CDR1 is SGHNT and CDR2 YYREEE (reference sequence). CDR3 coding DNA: TGTGCCAGCAGCTTGCCGGACCAAGAGACCCAGTACTTC. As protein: CASSLPDQETQYF.

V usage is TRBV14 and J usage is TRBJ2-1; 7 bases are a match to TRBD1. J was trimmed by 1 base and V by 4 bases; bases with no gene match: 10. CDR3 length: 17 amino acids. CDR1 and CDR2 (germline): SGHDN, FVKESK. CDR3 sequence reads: CASSPPPGTASYNEQFF. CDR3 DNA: TGTGCCAGCAGCCCTCCTCCGGGGACAGCTTCCTACAATGAGCAGTTCTTC.

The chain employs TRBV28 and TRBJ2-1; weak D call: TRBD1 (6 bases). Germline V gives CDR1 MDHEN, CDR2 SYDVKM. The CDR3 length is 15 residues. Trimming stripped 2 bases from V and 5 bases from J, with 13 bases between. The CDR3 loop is CASSLRGSFHNEQFF. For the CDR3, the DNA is TGTGCCAGCAGTTTAAGGGGGAGTTTCCACAATGAGCAGTTCTTC.

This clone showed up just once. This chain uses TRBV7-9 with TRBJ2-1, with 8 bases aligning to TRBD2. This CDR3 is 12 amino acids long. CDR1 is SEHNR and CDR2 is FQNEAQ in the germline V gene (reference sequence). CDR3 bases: TGTGCAGGAGCGGGAGACAGGAATGAGCAGTTCTTC. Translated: CAGAGDRNEQFF.

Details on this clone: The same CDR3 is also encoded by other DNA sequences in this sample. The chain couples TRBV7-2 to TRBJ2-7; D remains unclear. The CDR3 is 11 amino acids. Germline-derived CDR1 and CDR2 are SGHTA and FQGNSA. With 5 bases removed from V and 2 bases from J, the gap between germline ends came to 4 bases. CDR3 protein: CASSTTYEQYF. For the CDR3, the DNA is TGTGCCAGCAGCACTACCTACGAGCAGTACTTC.

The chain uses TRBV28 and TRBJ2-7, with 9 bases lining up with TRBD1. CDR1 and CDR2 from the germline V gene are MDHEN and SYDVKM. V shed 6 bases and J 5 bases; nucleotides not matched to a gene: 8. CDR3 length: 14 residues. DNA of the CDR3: TGTGCCAGCAGCCTGGACAGGGGACGTGACGAGCAGTACTTC. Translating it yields CASSLDRGRDEQYF.

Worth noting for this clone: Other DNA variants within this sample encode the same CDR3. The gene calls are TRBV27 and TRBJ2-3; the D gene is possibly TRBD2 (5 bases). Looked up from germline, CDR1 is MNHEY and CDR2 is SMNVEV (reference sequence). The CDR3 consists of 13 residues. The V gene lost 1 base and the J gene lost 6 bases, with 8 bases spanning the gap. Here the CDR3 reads CASSLYPGDTQYF. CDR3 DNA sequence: TGTGCCAGCAGTTTATATCCGGGGGATACGCAGTATTTT.

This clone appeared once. CDR3 residues: CASSFGGGPYEQYF. The CDR3 DNA sequence: TGTGCCAGCAGCTTCGGGGGGGGCCCCTACGAGCAGTACTTC. This sequence joins TRBV11-2 and TRBJ2-7; 8 nucleotides align to TRBD2. Trimming took 3 bases from V and 2 from J; bases not matched to a gene: 3. Germline lookup yields CDR1 SGHAT and CDR2 FQNNGV. The CDR3 extends over 14 amino acids. The whole variable domain, filled in from reference TRBV11-2 and TRBJ2-7, reads EAGVAQSPRYKIIEKRQSVAFWCNPISGHATLYWYQQILGQGPKLLIQFQNNGVVDDSQLPKDRFSAERLKGVDSTLKIQPAKLEDSAVYLCASSFGGGPYEQYFGPGTRLTVT.